This TCR beta chain was recorded in a study of T-cell reconstitution after alpha-beta-depleted transplantation in children. Findings and limits, study-wide: Surviving recipient cells, namely T cells and thymic progenitors, were the source of high day-60 TCRbeta diversity in some patients. One year post-transplant, T-cell counts and diversity were largely derived from T cells produced anew. Expanded graft clones, several hundred of them, were reportedly the source of alpha-beta T cells about two months after transplant.

J was trimmed by 12 bases and V by 4 bases; bases with no gene match: 4. CDR3 length equals 13 residues. Only a few counts were recorded for this clonotype. The antigen is unknown. Unique molecular identifiers were used in preparing the TCRbeta library. One entry per CDR3 protein, called by TCRdb with MiXCR from the PCR reads. In the table there are about 98,000 distinct CDR3 sequences, under 25% of which are singletons. The chain combines TRBV12-3 or TRBV12-4 with TRBJ2-4; 12 bases are a match to TRBD2. The sequenced sample was PBMCs, obtained before TCRalphabeta/CD19-depleted stem cell transplant. The TCR sequence derives from a boy younger than 10 with acute lymphoblastic leukemia, due to receive a stem cell transplant. The CDR3 spells CASSSLAGGPQYF. Here the CDR3 DNA reads TGTGCCAGCAGTTCACTAGCGGGAGGTCCTCAGTACTTC.